This T cell receptor (beta chain) was recovered during a study of T cell repertoires in cytomegalovirus infection. TCRdb re-analysed the reads in MiXCR, keeping a single row per CDR3 protein. The sample has over 150,000 distinct CDR3 sequences; about 15% are singletons. V was pared by 10 bases and J by 0 bases, with 10 bases between. CDR1 is SNHLY, CDR2 FYNNEI, per germline. The CDR3 spans 12 residues. This clonotype was sampled from a human donor in good health (CMV status not recorded). Some clones in this sample may be carry-over from other donors' samples. Source material: CD8+ T cells from PBMCs. The chain joins TRBV2 to TRBJ2-7; D is undetermined. This CDR3 is CATLVSSYEQYF. The CDR3 DNA sequence: TGTGCCACCCTCGTAAGCTCCTACGAGCAGTACTTC.